The clone carrying this T cell receptor beta chain ranks as medium-sized. Its antigen remains unknown. This sample was included in a study of metastatic and nonmetastatic thyroid tumors. Study overall: The comparison covered peripheral blood and tumor or nodule tissue in malignant and benign thyroid patients.

TCRdb re-called clones from the PCR reads using MiXCR. The sample shows 20,000 to 25,000 clones, around 20% of them seen only once. Study-wide points: Malignant thyroid tumors reportedly had TCR beta diversity that was significantly higher than in benign nodules, in blood and tumor.

V was pared by 1 base and J by 1 base, with 19 bases between. This CDR3 comprises 18 residues. Germline CDR1 reads DFQATT; CDR2 reads SNEGSKA (reference sequence). Until they underwent thyroid surgery, no patient had received any treatment. The rearrangement joins TRBV20-1 to TRBJ2-2; possible D gene TRBD2, 6 bases. The clonotype was recovered from a female donor with papillary thyroid cancer or a benign thyroid nodule (not recorded which). Some clones in this sample may be carry-over from other donors' samples. Sequencing used blood. CDR3 bases: TGCAGTGCTAGAGCTACGGCGAGCGGGCCCTTGAACACCGGGGAGCTGTTTTTT. This encodes CSARATASGPLNTGELFF.